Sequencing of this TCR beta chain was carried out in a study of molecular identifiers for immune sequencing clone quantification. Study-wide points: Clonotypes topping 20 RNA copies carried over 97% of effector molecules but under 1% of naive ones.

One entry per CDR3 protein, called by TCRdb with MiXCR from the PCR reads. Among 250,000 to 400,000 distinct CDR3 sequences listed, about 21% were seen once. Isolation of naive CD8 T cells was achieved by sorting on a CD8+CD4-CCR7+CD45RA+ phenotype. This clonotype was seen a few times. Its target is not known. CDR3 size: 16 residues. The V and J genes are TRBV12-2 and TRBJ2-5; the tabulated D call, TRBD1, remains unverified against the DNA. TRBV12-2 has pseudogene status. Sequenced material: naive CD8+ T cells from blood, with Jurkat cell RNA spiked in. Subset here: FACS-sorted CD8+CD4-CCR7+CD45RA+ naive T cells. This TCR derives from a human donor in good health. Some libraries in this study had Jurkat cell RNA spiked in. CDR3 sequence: CASRDSSRGAGETQYF. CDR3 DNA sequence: TGTGCAAGTCGCGACTCGAGTCGGGGGGCGGGTGAGACCCAGTACTTC.